This TCR beta chain was documented in a study of T cells in Graves' hyperthyroidism and ophthalmopathy. The length of the CDR3 is 16 residues. In germline, CDR1 is DFQATT, CDR2 SNEGSKA (reference sequence). Deletions cut 3 bases from V and 6 bases from J, with 23 bases between. Regions amplified from RNA transcripts were the TCR beta CDR3 regions. An initial round of RT-PCR targeting the TCR CDR3 relied on the HTBI primer set. TCRdb analysed the multiplex PCR reads with MiXCR anew, one entry per CDR3 protein. The table records a few hundred thousand distinct CDR3 sequences, under 15% of them present only once. This clonotype was detected many times.

Input material: blood. The chain recombines TRBV20-1 with TRBJ1-1; D is undetermined. This TCR was sampled from a woman younger than 45 with Graves' hyperthyroidism. The CDR3 spells CSASNGQSLPRSEAFF. DNA for the CDR3: TGCAGTGCTAGTAATGGGCAGAGCCTACCCCGGTCTGAAGCTTTCTTT.